The entry below describes one TCR beta chain. Its target is not known. The assay was immunoSEQ multiplex PCR, and TCRdb's table has in-frame clones only and misses some. The sample yields over 25,000 clones, about 80% seen once. The data belong to a study of neoadjuvant nivolumab and ipilimumab in lung cancer. Findings of the study overall: Only two of four nivolumab-treated tumors gained richness and clonality by surgery.

Germline CDR1 and CDR2: GTSNPN and SVGIG (reference sequence). Between the trimmed V and J ends, which lost 2 bases and 5 bases, there was a span of 15 bases. The CDR3 extends over 15 amino acids. The sample in question was tumor tissue, obtained after neoadjuvant nivolumab, alone or with ipilimumab, at or shortly before surgery. The chain combines TRBV30 with TRBJ1-4; D perhaps matches TRBD1 (5 bases). This TCR was sampled from an adult with non-small cell lung cancer. The CDR3 DNA reads TGTGCCTGGAGTATCGGAGCAGGGCAGAATGAAAAACTGTTTTTT. The encoded protein is CAWSIGAGQNEKLFF.